What follows are 17 T cell receptor beta chains derived from one specimen sequenced in a study of T cell changes during pregnancy in multiple sclerosis (dated by TCRdb to between 2018 and 2020). Libraries were made using the immunoSEQ multiplex PCR assay. Entries here come from immuneACCESS through TCRdb and include only in-frame sequences with V and J called. Some clones fail to appear in such tables; in the studies checked, an unresolved V gene covers under half of the shortfall, and the cause of the remainder is unknown. Here the sample has roughly 41,000 clones; more than 70% occur a single time. The top ten hold 5.5% to 7.5% of the sample. The material was CD8+ T cells from peripheral blood mononuclear cells, obtained in the third trimester of pregnancy. The source is a female donor with multiple sclerosis, enrolled in a pregnancy study.

This chain links TRBV29-1 with TRBJ2-3; TRBD1 agrees at 7 bases. V was clipped by 6 bases and J by 4 bases; unmatched bases: 10. This CDR3 is built from 14 residues. Per germline, CDR1 SQVTM and CDR2 ANQGSEA. The CDR3 DNA reads TGCAGCGTCAGGGACAGAGAGATTCCAGATACGCAGTATTTT. The encoded protein is CSVRDREIPDTQYF.

The count of this clone is one. The CDR3 coding sequence is TGCGCCAGCAGTGAGCGTATCTCGGGGGGGACTGATGAGCAGTTCTTC. This encodes CASSERISGGTDEQFF. V gene TRBV10-1 combines with J gene TRBJ2-1; TRBD2 matches 8 bases. The CDR3 is made up of 16 amino acids. With 2 bases clipped from V and 8 bases from J, the junction kept 11 bases outside the gene matches. Germline loops: CDR1 WNHNN, CDR2 SYGVQD (reference sequence).

The chain has TRBV7-9 and TRBJ2-7; possibly TRBD2 for D (6 bases). Trimming pared 5 bases from V and 3 bases from J, leaving 26 bases between. The CDR3 length is 18 residues. The germline CDR1 and CDR2 sequences are SEHNR and FQNEAQ (reference sequence). The CDR3 nucleotides are TGTGCCAGCAGCCCCCGGGGACTTCCGGGGGAGAGGTACTACGAGCAGTACTTC. It is translated as CASSPRGLPGERYYEQYF.

The chain carries TRBV11-3 and TRBJ2-3; the D gene is possibly TRBD2 (5 bases). V shed 8 bases and J shed 1 base, with 16 bases lying between them. Germline V gene data show CDR1 as SGHNT and CDR2 as YENEEA. The CDR3 length is 15 residues. The CDR3 here is CASGRGSGGTDTQYF. CDR3 coding DNA: TGTGCCAGCGGCCGAGGGTCCGGAGGCACAGATACGCAGTATTTT.

This sequence joins TRBV4-3 and TRBJ1-1; 8 bases match TRBD1. The CDR3 has 14 residues. The V gene's germline CDR1 is LGHNA and CDR2 YSLEER. V lost 2 bases and J lost 7; bases outside the gene matches: 6. The CDR3 bases are TGCGCCAGCAGCCAAATCGGGACAGGCGGTGAAGCTTTCTTT. This gives the protein CASSQIGTGGEAFF.

V usage is TRBV19 and J usage is TRBJ2-7; 7 bases are a match to TRBD1. J lost 0 bases, V lost 10 bases, and 6 bases had no gene match. Germline V lookup: CDR1 LNHDA, CDR2 SQIVND (reference sequence). The CDR3 is made up of 13 amino acids. The CDR3 spells CATWDSFSYEQYF. In DNA form, the CDR3 reads TGTGCCACCTGGGACAGCTTCTCCTACGAGCAGTACTTC.

This clone was seen just once. This chain joins TRBV7-8 and TRBJ2-1, with a weak D call TRBD2 (6 bases). Germline V lookup: CDR1 SGHVS, CDR2 FQNEAQ. There are 15 residues in the CDR3. Trimming left V 2 bases short and J 4 bases short, with 12 bases between. This CDR3 reads CASSLRGILYNEQFF. In DNA, the CDR3 is TGTGCCAGCAGCTTACGCGGGATCCTATACAATGAGCAGTTCTTC.

The rearrangement joins TRBV7-9 to TRBJ1-2, with 7 positions matching TRBD1. This CDR3 is 15 amino acids long. Germline V gives CDR1 SEHNR, CDR2 FQNEAQ (reference sequence). V trimming: 1 base; J trimming: 4 bases; junction bases outside the gene matches: 6. For the CDR3, the DNA is TGTGCCAGCAGCTTAGATTCGGGACAGACCTATGGCTACACCTTC. It specifies CASSLDSGQTYGYTF. Together with reference TRBV7-9 and TRBJ1-2, the CDR3 gives the full variable domain: DTGVSQNPRHKITKRGQNVTFRCDPISEHNRLYWYRQTLGQGPEFLTYFQNEAQLEKSRLLSDRFSAERPKGSFSTLEIQRTEQGDSAMYLCASSLDSGQTYGYTFGSGTRLTVV.

The chain employs TRBV14 and TRBJ1-2; D is uncertain. The length of the CDR3 is 14 residues. Germline-derived CDR1 and CDR2 are SGHDN and FVKESK. V lost 6 bases and J 2 bases, leaving 13 bases between the germline ends. CDR3 protein: CASSPWTGNYGYTF. DNA for the CDR3: TGTGCCAGCAGTCCCTGGACTGGGAACTATGGCTACACCTTC.

The genes are TRBV10-2 and TRBJ2-1; D is unclear. This CDR3 is 15 amino acids long. V gave up 6 bases and J gave up 6 bases, with 18 bases separating them. Germline CDR1 is WSHSY and CDR2 is SAAADI. The CDR3 sequence is CASRLGWWVRNEQFF. DNA for the CDR3: TGCGCCAGCAGGCTGGGCTGGTGGGTCCGCAATGAGCAGTTCTTC.

The chain combines TRBV13 with TRBJ1-2; maybe TRBD1 (5 bases). CDR3 size: 13 residues. V was clipped by 1 base and J by 6 bases, with 9 bases between them. CDR1 is PRHDT, CDR2 FYEKMQ, per germline (reference sequence). CDR3 in DNA: TGTGCCAGCAGCTTAGATCGGGGGGATGGCTACACCTTC. It yields the protein CASSLDRGDGYTF.

In DNA, the CDR3 is TGTGCCAGCAGCACGTATCGGTTAGCCTCCCAAGAGACCCAGTACTTC. This gives the protein CASSTYRLASQETQYF. V and J are TRBV7-9 and TRBJ2-5; no definite D call. There are 16 residues in the CDR3. From germline, CDR1 is SEHNR and CDR2 FQNEAQ (reference sequence). V shed 5 bases and J shed 1 base, with 17 bases lying between them.

The CDR3 DNA follows: TGTGCCAGCAGTTCTGACAGGGAGTACGAGCAGTACTTC. It is translated as CASSSDREYEQYF. The chain uses TRBV28 and TRBJ2-7, with 7 positions matching TRBD1. V trimming: 4 bases; J trimming: 4 bases; junction bases outside the gene matches: 4. Germline V CDR1 and CDR2: MDHEN, SYDVKM. The CDR3 consists of 13 residues.

This chain uses TRBV7-9 with TRBJ2-7; TRBD1 matches 7 bases. In germline, CDR1 is SEHNR, CDR2 FQNEAQ (reference sequence). The CDR3 is 15 residues long. The trim removed 6 bases at V and 0 bases at J, leaving 8 bases unmatched. The CDR3 sequence is CASSPGQAYSYEQYF. The DNA for the CDR3 is TGTGCCAGCAGTCCCGGACAGGCGTACTCCTACGAGCAGTACTTC. The full variable domain, with the rest looked up from reference TRBV7-9 and TRBJ2-7, is DTGVSQNPRHKITKRGQNVTFRCDPISEHNRLYWYRQTLGQGPEFLTYFQNEAQLEKSRLLSDRFSAERPKGSFSTLEIQRTEQGDSAMYLCASSPGQAYSYEQYFGPGTRLTVT.

V is TRBV27 and J is TRBJ2-5, with 7 bases that match TRBD1. Germline CDR1 MNHEY, CDR2 SMNVEV (reference sequence). The CDR3 length is 17 residues. Trimming at V came to 2 bases and at J to 5 bases, leaving 14 bases not matched to a gene. CDR3 DNA sequence: TGTGCCAGCAGTTTAGGTGTTGACAGGGATCTCCAGGAGACCCAGTACTTC. Translating it yields CASSLGVDRDLQETQYF.

This chain links TRBV9 with TRBJ1-4; D gene unclear. Germline V CDR1 and CDR2: SGDLS, YYNGEE. V shed 0 bases and J shed 10 bases, with 19 bases lying between them. The CDR3 extends over 16 amino acids. The chain's CDR3 is CASSVARAGGGRKLFF. The CDR3 DNA sequence: TGTGCCAGCAGCGTAGCTCGGGCAGGCGGAGGTAGAAAACTGTTTTTT. Looking up the rest from reference TRBV9 and TRBJ1-4 gives the full variable domain: DSGVTQTPKHLITATGQRVTLRCSPRSGDLSVYWYQQSLDQGLQFLIQYYNGEERAKGNILERFSAQQFPDLHSELNLSSLELGDSALYFCASSVARAGGGRKLFFGSGTQLSVL.

The table lists this clone with a count of one. The chain uses TRBV4-3 and TRBJ2-6, with 8 bases matching TRBD1. Germline CDR1 reads LGHNA; CDR2 reads YSLEER. The junction had 10 bases not matched to a gene; V was cut back by 5 bases and J by 4 bases. This CDR3 is built from 17 residues. The CDR3 coding sequence is TGCGCCAGCAGCGGACTCGACAGGGGTACGGGGGCCAACGTCCTGACTTTC. As protein: CASSGLDRGTGANVLTF.